The rows below give T cell receptor beta chains drawn from one sample of a study of T cell responses to AZD1222 COVID-19 vaccine. Assay: immunoSEQ multiplex PCR; the TCRdb copy retains only in-frame clones and omits some. The table has around 130,000 clones, 85% to 95% seen once. Sequencing was performed on peripheral blood, taken on day 0 of AZD1222 vaccination. These TCRs come from an adult in good health. CDR3s include the opening cysteine and the closing phenylalanine or tryptophan. D genes are given only for firm matches. Some rows mark clone size as missing; the rest say once, few, many or name a class of expanded clone.

J gene: TRBJ2-1; clone size: -; D gene: TRBD2; V gene: TRBV5-4; CDR3 protein: CASSPGTSGSGNEQFF; CDR3 DNA: TGTGCCAGCAGCCCAGGGACTAGCGGGAGTGGGAATGAGCAGTTCTTC
J gene: TRBJ2-7; clone size: -; D gene: -; V gene: TRBV6-5; CDR3 protein: CASSYPMLHEQYF; CDR3 DNA: TGTGCCAGCAGTTACCCTATGTTACACGAGCAGTACTTC
J gene: TRBJ2-7; clone size: once; D gene: -; V gene: TRBV6-2/TRBV6-3; CDR3 protein: CASSYSYGLRSYEQYF; CDR3 DNA: TGTGCCAGCAGTTACTCCTACGGACTCAGGTCCTACGAGCAGTACTTC
J gene: TRBJ1-3; clone size: -; D gene: -; V gene: TRBV6-5; CDR3 protein: CASSYGESGNTIYF; CDR3 DNA: TGTGCCAGCAGTTATGGGGAGTCTGGAAACACCATATATTTT
J gene: TRBJ2-1; clone size: -; D gene: TRBD2; V gene: TRBV5-4; CDR3 protein: CASSPGTSGIHEQFF; CDR3 DNA: TGTGCCAGCAGCCCTGGGACTAGCGGGATTCATGAGCAGTTCTTC
J gene: TRBJ1-2; clone size: few; D gene: -; V gene: TRBV10-2; CDR3 protein: CASSESGRWNYGYTF; CDR3 DNA: TGCGCCAGCAGTGAGTCTGGGCGATGGAACTATGGCTACACCTTC
J gene: TRBJ1-6; clone size: once; D gene: -; V gene: TRBV19; CDR3 protein: CASSLRAGTRKGSSPLHF; CDR3 DNA: TGTGCCAGTAGTTTGCGCGCCGGGACACGCAAAGGATCTTCACCCCTCCACTTT
J gene: TRBJ2-7; clone size: -; D gene: TRBD2; V gene: TRBV3-1/TRBV3-2; CDR3 protein: CASSQSRGGGSSYEQYF; CDR3 DNA: TGTGCCAGCAGCCAAAGCCGGGGGGGCGGGTCCTCCTACGAGCAGTACTTC
J gene: TRBJ1-4; clone size: -; D gene: TRBD1; V gene: TRBV4-1; CDR3 protein: CASSQGPAGGKNEKLFF; CDR3 DNA: TGCGCCAGCAGCCAAGGCCCAGCAGGGGGGAAGAATGAAAAACTGTTTTTT
J gene: TRBJ2-7; clone size: -; D gene: -; V gene: TRBV5-1; CDR3 protein: CASSWRPSYEQYF; CDR3 DNA: TGCGCCAGCAGCTGGCGGCCCTCCTACGAGCAGTACTTC
J gene: TRBJ2-7; clone size: -; D gene: TRBD2; V gene: TRBV28; CDR3 protein: CASSLRGRHEQYF; CDR3 DNA: TGTGCCAGCAGTTTGCGCGGGAGGCACGAGCAGTACTTC
J gene: TRBJ2-3; clone size: -; D gene: TRBD2; V gene: TRBV7-8; CDR3 protein: CASSLAVGAGTDTQYF; CDR3 DNA: TGTGCCAGCAGCTTAGCAGTTGGAGCGGGAACAGATACGCAGTATTTT
J gene: TRBJ2-7; clone size: -; D gene: -; V gene: TRBV6-5; CDR3 protein: CASSYRGGAYEQYF; CDR3 DNA: TGTGCCAGCAGCTACAGGGGAGGGGCCTACGAGCAGTACTTC
J gene: TRBJ2-1; clone size: -; D gene: TRBD2; V gene: TRBV28; CDR3 protein: CASSSPPLAGGPMGEQFF; CDR3 DNA: TGTGCCAGCAGTTCACCCCCCCTGGCGGGAGGGCCAATGGGAGAGCAGTTCTTC
J gene: TRBJ1-2; clone size: -; D gene: -; V gene: TRBV12-3/TRBV12-4; CDR3 protein: CASSLKVNYGYTF; CDR3 DNA: TGTGCCAGCAGTTTAAAGGTTAACTATGGCTACACCTTC
J gene: TRBJ2-3; clone size: -; D gene: -; V gene: TRBV18; CDR3 protein: CASSPRQDSTDTQYF; CDR3 DNA: TGTGCCAGCTCACCACGGCAGGACAGCACAGATACGCAGTATTTT
J gene: TRBJ2-7; clone size: -; D gene: -; V gene: TRBV7-9; CDR3 protein: CASSLSQGPSYEQYF; CDR3 DNA: TGTGCCAGCAGCTTATCTCAGGGTCCCTCCTACGAGCAGTACTTC
J gene: TRBJ1-1; clone size: once; D gene: -; V gene: TRBV28; CDR3 protein: CATGGQFEAFF; CDR3 DNA: TGTGCCACCGGAGGACAGTTTGAAGCTTTCTTT
J gene: TRBJ2-7; clone size: -; D gene: TRBD2; V gene: TRBV19; CDR3 protein: CASSIAQLAGTYEQYF; CDR3 DNA: TGTGCCAGTAGTATAGCCCAACTAGCGGGCACCTACGAGCAGTACTTC
J gene: TRBJ2-7; clone size: -; D gene: -; V gene: TRBV11-2; CDR3 protein: CASSLGVTSYEQYF; CDR3 DNA: TGTGCCAGCAGCTTAGGAGTGACATCTTACGAGCAGTACTTC
J gene: TRBJ1-5; clone size: -; D gene: -; V gene: TRBV18; CDR3 protein: CASSPLGGGSNQPQHF; CDR3 DNA: TGTGCCAGCTCACCTCTAGGGGGGGGTAGCAATCAGCCCCAGCATTTT
J gene: TRBJ2-7; clone size: -; D gene: -; V gene: TRBV2; CDR3 protein: CATSGGPGVYSEQYF; CDR3 DNA: TGTGCCACCTCCGGGGGTCCAGGGGTTTATTCCGAGCAGTACTTC
J gene: TRBJ2-7; clone size: -; D gene: TRBD1; V gene: TRBV18; CDR3 protein: CASSPRQGANEQYF; CDR3 DNA: TGTGCCAGCTCACCACGACAGGGGGCCAACGAGCAGTACTTC
J gene: TRBJ1-1; clone size: -; D gene: -; V gene: TRBV12-3/TRBV12-4; CDR3 protein: CASSKTTEAFF; CDR3 DNA: TGTGCCAGCAGTAAGACCACTGAAGCTTTCTTT
J gene: TRBJ1-1; clone size: -; D gene: -; V gene: TRBV21-1; CDR3 protein: CAEQIGGADTEAFF; CDR3 DNA: TGTGCCGAGCAAATAGGGGGCGCGGACACTGAAGCTTTCTTT
J gene: TRBJ2-3; clone size: -; D gene: TRBD2; V gene: TRBV7-9; CDR3 protein: CASSTRLASTDTQYF; CDR3 DNA: TGTGCCAGCAGCACAAGACTAGCGAGCACAGATACGCAGTATTTT
J gene: TRBJ2-3; clone size: -; D gene: -; V gene: TRBV14; CDR3 protein: CASSPSGGSWDTQYF; CDR3 DNA: TGTGCCAGCAGCCCCAGTGGTGGTAGTTGGGATACGCAGTATTTT
J gene: TRBJ1-2; clone size: -; D gene: -; V gene: TRBV6-1; CDR3 protein: CASSEAGAFGYTF; CDR3 DNA: TGTGCCAGCAGTGAAGCAGGGGCGTTTGGCTACACCTTC
J gene: TRBJ2-7; clone size: -; D gene: -; V gene: TRBV9; CDR3 protein: CASSVATWGEQYF; CDR3 DNA: TGTGCCAGCAGCGTAGCTACCTGGGGCGAGCAGTACTTC
J gene: TRBJ1-5; clone size: -; D gene: -; V gene: TRBV19; CDR3 protein: CASSINNQSQHF; CDR3 DNA: TGTGCCAGTAGTATAAACAATCAGTCCCAGCATTTT
J gene: TRBJ1-2; clone size: -; D gene: -; V gene: TRBV14; CDR3 protein: CASSPGSGLYGYTF; CDR3 DNA: TGTGCCAGCAGCCCAGGATCTGGGCTCTATGGCTACACCTTC
J gene: TRBJ2-7; clone size: -; D gene: TRBD2; V gene: TRBV28; CDR3 protein: CASSLKLAGEKEQYF; CDR3 DNA: TGTGCCAGCAGTTTAAAACTAGCGGGAGAGAAGGAGCAGTACTTC
J gene: TRBJ1-1; clone size: -; D gene: TRBD1; V gene: TRBV5-5; CDR3 protein: CASSLQGARNTEAFF; CDR3 DNA: TGTGCCAGCAGCTTGCAGGGGGCAAGGAACACTGAAGCTTTCTTT
J gene: TRBJ1-2; clone size: -; D gene: TRBD1; V gene: TRBV28; CDR3 protein: CASSLNTGGAGYTF; CDR3 DNA: TGTGCCAGCAGTTTAAATACAGGGGGCGCGGGCTACACCTTC
J gene: TRBJ2-2; clone size: -; D gene: TRBD2; V gene: TRBV7-9; CDR3 protein: CASSRDGGDTGELFF; CDR3 DNA: TGTGCCAGCAGCCGTGACGGGGGGGACACCGGGGAGCTGTTTTTT
J gene: TRBJ2-5; clone size: -; D gene: TRBD1; V gene: TRBV29-1; CDR3 protein: CSVEYFYRDRQETQYF; CDR3 DNA: TGCAGCGTTGAATATTTCTACCGGGACAGGCAAGAGACCCAGTACTTC
J gene: TRBJ1-5; clone size: -; D gene: TRBD1; V gene: TRBV28; CDR3 protein: CASRPQGAGQPQHF; CDR3 DNA: TGTGCCAGCAGGCCTCAGGGGGCAGGCCAGCCCCAGCATTTT
J gene: TRBJ1-2; clone size: once; D gene: -; V gene: TRBV4-1; CDR3 protein: CASSQDWGSGYGYTF; CDR3 DNA: TGCGCCAGCAGCCAAGATTGGGGGAGCGGCTATGGCTACACCTTC
J gene: TRBJ2-5; clone size: -; D gene: TRBD2; V gene: TRBV6-2/TRBV6-3; CDR3 protein: CASSYYGGGGETQYF; CDR3 DNA: TGTGCCAGCAGTTATTACGGGGGGGGAGGCGAGACCCAGTACTTC
J gene: TRBJ1-2; clone size: -; D gene: TRBD1; V gene: TRBV5-6; CDR3 protein: CASSLGQGGYTF; CDR3 DNA: TGTGCCAGCAGCTTGGGACAGGGAGGCTACACCTTC
J gene: TRBJ1-1; clone size: -; D gene: -; V gene: TRBV5-6; CDR3 protein: CASSLVLGDTEAFF; CDR3 DNA: TGTGCCAGCAGCTTGGTTTTGGGGGACACTGAAGCTTTCTTT
J gene: TRBJ2-1; clone size: -; D gene: TRBD2; V gene: TRBV4-1; CDR3 protein: CASSPSPGLGAYNEQFF; CDR3 DNA: TGCGCCAGCAGCCCCTCCCCGGGACTAGGGGCCTACAATGAGCAGTTCTTC
J gene: TRBJ1-1; clone size: -; D gene: -; V gene: TRBV10-3; CDR3 protein: CAISESLGGSGAFF; CDR3 DNA: TGTGCCATCAGTGAGTCTTTGGGTGGATCTGGAGCTTTCTTT
J gene: TRBJ2-1; clone size: -; D gene: TRBD2; V gene: TRBV7-9; CDR3 protein: CASSFPEAGDLNEQFF; CDR3 DNA: TGTGCCAGCAGCTTTCCCGAAGCGGGAGATTTAAATGAGCAGTTCTTC
J gene: TRBJ2-5; clone size: -; D gene: TRBD2; V gene: TRBV7-9; CDR3 protein: CASSSSGTSVWETQYF; CDR3 DNA: TGTGCCAGCAGCTCATCCGGGACTAGCGTTTGGGAGACCCAGTACTTC
J gene: TRBJ2-2; clone size: -; D gene: TRBD2; V gene: TRBV4-2; CDR3 protein: CASSQKGTSGRSGELFF; CDR3 DNA: TGTGCCAGCAGCCAAAAGGGGACTAGCGGGAGATCCGGGGAGCTGTTTTTT
J gene: TRBJ1-2; clone size: -; D gene: TRBD1; V gene: TRBV28; CDR3 protein: CASTSPGQGVRGYTF; CDR3 DNA: TGTGCCAGCACATCTCCAGGACAGGGTGTGAGGGGCTACACCTTC
J gene: TRBJ2-1; clone size: -; D gene: -; V gene: TRBV6-5; CDR3 protein: CASSLSGSLYNEQFF; CDR3 DNA: TGTGCCAGCAGTTTATCCGGGAGCCTCTACAATGAGCAGTTCTTC
J gene: TRBJ2-3; clone size: -; D gene: -; V gene: TRBV7-2; CDR3 protein: CASSLAWAGPTDTQYF; CDR3 DNA: TGTGCCAGCAGCTTAGCTTGGGCGGGGCCTACAGATACGCAGTATTTT
J gene: TRBJ2-5; clone size: -; D gene: TRBD1; V gene: TRBV2; CDR3 protein: CASSEGWWGDRPQETQYF; CDR3 DNA: TGTGCCAGCAGTGAAGGTTGGTGGGGGGACAGGCCCCAAGAGACCCAGTACTTC
J gene: TRBJ1-3; clone size: -; D gene: TRBD1; V gene: TRBV25-1; CDR3 protein: CASSVPGTGFGNTIYF; CDR3 DNA: TGTGCCAGCAGTGTCCCCGGGACAGGATTCGGAAACACCATATATTTT